This paragraph reports one T cell receptor (beta chain). Its matching antigen is unknown. This sample was taken from a study of OX40 agonist ivuxolimab in advanced cancers. Study-level information: Intravenous ivuxolimab at 0.01 to 10 mg/kg was given to patients every 2 weeks. Study-wide results and limits: Certain nonresponders additionally had low normalized T-cell clonal expansion.

Assay: immunoSEQ multiplex PCR; the TCRdb copy retains only in-frame clones and omits some. Here the sample spans under 65,000 clones, 80% to 95% being singletons. CDR1 and CDR2 (germline): MDHEN, SYDVKM. This CDR3 has 11 residues. V lost 3 bases and J lost 12, with 12 bases in between. This TCR came from an adult with an advanced solid tumor such as melanoma, head and neck, liver or kidney cancer. Sequencing was performed on CD4+ or CD8+ T cells sorted from blood, taken in a trial of the OX40 agonist ivuxolimab. The gene calls are TRBV28 and TRBJ2-7; D remains unclear. CDR3 nucleotides: TGTGCCAGCAGTTTCGGTCCTACGACGTACTTC. Translation gives CASSFGPTTYF.